This is a list of T cell receptor beta chains from one sample in a study of CD8 T cells in Susac syndrome. TCRdb redid the calling of the immunoSEQ multiplex PCR reads with MiXCR, one entry per CDR3 protein. Found here are 160,000 or so distinct CDR3 sequences, approximately 94% of them singletons; the top ten hold about 0.095%. Sequencing was performed on CD4+ T cells from PBMCs. These receptors originate from a human donor with multiple sclerosis. The CDR3 runs from the conserved cysteine through the conserved F or W. D genes are given only for firm matches. Clone sizes are given selectively: once, few, many, or a class where the clone is expanded.

>NA|TRBV20-1|TRBJ2-3|NA
CSARKTSTDTQYF
TGCAGTGCTAGAAAGACTAGCACAGATACGCAGTATTTT
>NA|TRBV12-5|TRBJ1-2|NA
CASGLGSYGYTF
TGTGCTAGTGGTTTGGGCAGCTATGGCTACACCTTC
>NA|TRBV7-9|TRBJ1-2|NA
CASSLQEGYGYTF
TGTGCCAGCAGCTTGCAGGAGGGGTATGGCTACACCTTC
>once|TRBV19|TRBJ1-2|NA
CASSERSSYGYTF
TGTGCCAGTAGTGAGCGGTCCTCCTATGGCTACACCTTC
>NA|TRBV24-1|TRBJ2-5|NA
CATSDPSWETQYF
TGTGCCACCAGTGACCCGAGTTGGGAGACCCAGTACTTC
>NA|TRBV6-4|TRBJ2-1|TRBD2
CASRVGLAGDNEQFF
TGTGCCAGCCGAGTGGGACTAGCGGGAGACAATGAGCAGTTCTTC
>NA|TRBV3-1|TRBJ1-2|NA
CASSQGGMLGYTF
TGTGCCAGCAGCCAAGGGGGGATGTTGGGCTACACCTTC
>NA|TRBV2|TRBJ2-5|NA
CASSDQGGFETQYF
TGTGCCAGCAGTGACCAGGGGGGATTTGAGACCCAGTACTTC
>NA|TRBV18|TRBJ2-1|TRBD2
CASSYSGGSYNEQFF
TGTGCCAGCTCATATTCTGGCGGGAGTTACAATGAGCAGTTCTTC
>NA|TRBV7-2|TRBJ2-5|TRBD2
CASSLRYMREGNQETQYF
TGTGCCAGCAGCTTACGTTATATGCGGGAGGGAAACCAAGAGACCCAGTACTTC
>NA|TRBV11-2|TRBJ1-2|NA
CASSLDGSGYTF
TGTGCCAGCAGCTTAGATGGCAGCGGCTACACCTTC
>NA|TRBV5-4|TRBJ2-1|NA
CASSSPDAYNEQFF
TGTGCCAGCAGCTCCCCAGATGCCTACAATGAGCAGTTCTTC
>NA|TRBV5-4|TRBJ1-2|TRBD1
CASSQPGQGERGYTF
TGTGCCAGCAGTCAACCGGGACAGGGCGAAAGAGGCTACACCTTC
>few|TRBV19|TRBJ1-5|TRBD1
CASSVTGDQPQHF
TGTGCCAGTAGTGTAACAGGGGATCAGCCCCAGCATTTT
>NA|TRBV29-1|TRBJ2-3|NA
CSVRTQGRRVDTQYF
TGCAGCGTCCGGACTCAGGGGAGGCGGGTAGATACGCAGTATTTT
>few|TRBV7-2|TRBJ2-5|NA
CASSVDQETQYF
TGTGCCAGCAGCGTCGACCAAGAGACCCAGTACTTC
>NA|TRBV28|TRBJ2-5|NA
CASRLRETQYF
TGTGCCAGCAGGTTGCGGGAGACCCAGTACTTC
>once|TRBV5-4|TRBJ1-4|TRBD1
CASSSGRGTGDEKLFF
TGTGCCAGCAGCTCCGGTCGCGGGACAGGGGATGAAAAACTGTTTTTT
>NA|TRBV25-1|TRBJ1-6|TRBD1
CASRGGQGFGSNSPLHF
TGTGCCAGCAGAGGGGGACAGGGGTTCGGTTCGAATTCACCCCTCCACTTT
>NA|TRBV18|TRBJ2-1|TRBD2
CASSPGTSAEEQFF
TGTGCCAGCTCCCCCGGGACTAGCGCCGAAGAGCAGTTCTTC
>once|TRBV19|TRBJ1-1|NA
CASTQDSLNTEAFF
TGTGCCAGTACCCAGGACAGCTTGAACACTGAAGCTTTCTTT
>NA|TRBV20-1|TRBJ1-2|TRBD1
CSSRTGERYGYTF
TGCAGTTCGCGGACAGGGGAGCGCTATGGCTACACCTTC
>NA|TRBV30|TRBJ2-5|TRBD2
CAWRVGRKETQYF
TGTGCCTGGAGGGTCGGGAGGAAAGAGACCCAGTACTTC
>NA|TRBV6-5|TRBJ2-7|NA
CASSYRGRQFSAYEQYF
TGTGCCAGCAGTTATAGGGGCCGACAGTTCTCGGCCTACGAGCAGTACTTC
>NA|TRBV19|TRBJ1-2|NA
CASSIGRLYGYTF
TGTGCCAGTAGTATTGGGAGACTCTATGGCTACACCTTC
>NA|TRBV6-1|TRBJ2-5|NA
CASSEVEQVGQYF
TGTGCCAGCAGTGAAGTTGAACAGGTTGGCCAGTACTTC
>few|TRBV7-2|TRBJ2-3|TRBD2
CASSPSGAPADTQYF
TGTGCCAGCAGCCCTAGCGGGGCCCCCGCAGATACGCAGTATTTT
>NA|TRBV20-1|TRBJ1-2|NA
CSAARNYGYTF
TGCAGTGCTGCGCGTAACTATGGCTACACCTTC
>NA|TRBV23-1|TRBJ1-1|NA
CASLARGYGTEAFF
TGCGCCAGCCTTGCTCGAGGCTACGGCACTGAAGCTTTCTTT
>NA|TRBV24-1|TRBJ2-1|NA
CATSEPGTLHRNEQFF
TGTGCCACCAGTGAACCCGGGACTCTCCATAGGAATGAGCAGTTCTTC
>NA|TRBV5-4|TRBJ2-1|NA
CASSVTRRNEQFF
TGTGCCAGCAGCGTGACTAGAAGGAATGAGCAGTTCTTC
>NA|TRBV11-2|TRBJ1-3|NA
CASSEEGYSGNTIYF
TGTGCCAGCAGTGAAGAGGGGTACTCTGGAAACACCATATATTTT
>NA|TRBV7-8|TRBJ2-3|NA
CASSIGGLDTQYF
TGTGCCAGCAGCATCGGAGGACTGGATACGCAGTATTTT
>NA|TRBV5-1|TRBJ2-1|NA
CASNEGSGNEQFF
TGCGCCAGCAACGAAGGGAGCGGGAATGAGCAGTTCTTC
>NA|TRBV7-3|TRBJ2-5|NA
CASSPWGRSETQYF
TGTGCCAGCAGCCCCTGGGGGAGGTCTGAGACCCAGTACTTC
>once|TRBV30|TRBJ1-1|NA
CAWRPASRAFF
TGTGCCTGGAGGCCGGCGTCGCGAGCTTTCTTT
>NA|TRBV6-5|TRBJ2-7|TRBD2
CASTPGGSYEQYF
TGTGCCAGCACCCCCGGCGGGAGTTACGAGCAGTACTTC
>NA|TRBV29-1|TRBJ1-2|TRBD1
CSVPQGVQGYTF
TGCAGCGTCCCCCAGGGGGTACAGGGCTACACCTTC
>NA|TRBV4-2|TRBJ1-1|TRBD1
CASSQPDRGNTEAFF
TGTGCCAGCAGCCAACCCGACAGGGGGAACACTGAAGCTTTCTTT
>NA|TRBV11-3|TRBJ1-5|NA
CASSLDHRDFVLYSNQPQHF
TGTGCCAGCAGCTTAGATCATCGGGACTTTGTCCTTTATAGCAATCAGCCCCAGCATTTT
>NA|TRBV12-3/TRBV12-4|TRBJ1-5|NA
CASSSGFSGQPQHF
TGTGCCAGCAGTTCCGGGTTCTCGGGACAGCCCCAGCATTTT
>NA|TRBV19|TRBJ2-3|TRBD2
CASSNRDYFTDTQYF
TGTGCCAGTAGTAACCGGGACTATTTTACAGATACGCAGTATTTT
>NA|TRBV20-1|TRBJ2-3|NA
CSAIPSTDTQYF
TGCAGTGCAATCCCGAGCACAGATACGCAGTATTTT
>NA|TRBV4-3|TRBJ1-4|NA
CASSHQDEKLFF
TGCGCCAGCAGCCATCAGGACGAAAAACTGTTTTTT
>NA|TRBV20-1|TRBJ1-1|NA
CSAIGTENTEAFF
TGCAGTGCAATCGGGACCGAGAACACTGAAGCTTTCTTT
>few|TRBV7-3|TRBJ2-1|NA
CASSLPQLSEQFF
TGTGCCAGCAGCTTACCCCAGTTATCTGAGCAGTTCTTC